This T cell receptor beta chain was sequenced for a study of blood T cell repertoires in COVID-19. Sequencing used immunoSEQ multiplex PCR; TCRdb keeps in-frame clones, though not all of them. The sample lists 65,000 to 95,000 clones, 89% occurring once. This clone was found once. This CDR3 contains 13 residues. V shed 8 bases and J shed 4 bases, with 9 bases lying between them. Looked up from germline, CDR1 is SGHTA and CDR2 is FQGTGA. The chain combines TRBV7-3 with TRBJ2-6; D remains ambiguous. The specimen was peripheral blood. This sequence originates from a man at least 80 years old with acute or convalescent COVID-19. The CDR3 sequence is CASGESGANVLTF. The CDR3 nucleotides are TGTGCCAGCGGAGAGTCGGGGGCCAACGTCCTGACTTTC. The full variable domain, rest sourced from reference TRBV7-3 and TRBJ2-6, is GAGVSQTPSNKVTEKGKYVELRCDPISGHTALYWYRQSLGQGPEFLIYFQGTGAADDSGLPNDRFFAVRPEGSVSTLKIQRTERGDSAVYLCASGESGANVLTFGAGSRLTVL.